Listed here are 23 T cell receptor beta chains from one sample, sequenced in a study of blood T cell repertoires in COVID-19. TCRdb's copy holds only in-frame clones and misses some; the assay was immunoSEQ multiplex PCR. The sample carries some 220,000 clones, 82% recorded once. Specimen: peripheral blood. The source is a woman in her 70s with COVID-19, enrolled during active disease.

This chain joins TRBV6-5 and TRBJ1-5; D is possibly TRBD1 (6 bases). The germline V gene encodes CDR1 MNHEY and CDR2 SVGAGI. This CDR3 has 15 amino acids. With 6 bases removed from V and 4 bases from J, the gap between germline ends came to 16 bases. The DNA for the CDR3 is TGTGCCAGCAGGGGGGCAGGGGTTCGAAATCAGCCCCAGCATTTT. This translates into CASRGAGVRNQPQHF.

Worth noting for this clone: Other nucleotide sequences from this sample produce the same CDR3. The genes are TRBV12-3 or TRBV12-4 and TRBJ2-1, with a possible D match to TRBD2 (6 bases). The CDR3 sequence is 11 residues long. The V and J ends lost 3 bases and 10 bases respectively, with 7 bases between them. CDR3 sequence (DNA): TGTGCCAGCAGTTTTAGCGGAGAGCAGTTCTTC. Residues: CASSFSGEQFF.

A few counts support this clone. The chain employs TRBV3-1 (or the pseudogene TRBV3-2) and TRBJ1-2; no firm D call. The CDR3 sequence is 14 residues long. Germline lookup yields CDR1 LGHDT and CDR2 YNNKEL (reference sequence). Trimming took 2 bases from V and 0 from J, leaving 7 bases between them. CDR3 sequence reads: CASSQSSTNYGYTF. CDR3 in DNA: TGTGCCAGCAGCCAAAGTTCTACTAACTATGGCTACACCTTC.

The gene calls are TRBV7-9 and TRBJ2-7; tentative D call: TRBD1 (5 bases). CDR3 length equals 14 residues. V lost 4 bases, J lost 7 bases, and 17 bases lay in between. CDR1 and CDR2 from the germline V gene are SEHNR and FQNEAQ (reference sequence). The CDR3 region is CASSSLGAGQEQYF. The CDR3 region has the DNA TGTGCCAGCAGCTCGCTTGGGGCAGGGCAGGAGCAGTACTTC. Complete variable domain (other parts from reference TRBV7-9 and TRBJ2-7): DTGVSQNPRHKITKRGQNVTFRCDPISEHNRLYWYRQTLGQGPEFLTYFQNEAQLEKSRLLSDRFSAERPKGSFSTLEIQRTEQGDSAMYLCASSSLGAGQEQYFGPGTRLTVT.

The chain links TRBV19 to TRBJ2-4; 12 nucleotides agree with TRBD2. Germline CDR1 and CDR2: LNHDA and SQIVND (reference sequence). The CDR3 consists of 17 residues. Trimming cost V 4 bases and J 3 bases; bases outside gene matches: 7. For the CDR3, the DNA is TGTGCCAGTAGTACCCGGACTAGCGGGATCGGCAAAAACATTCAGTACTTC. Its protein product is CASSTRTSGIGKNIQYF.

This clone has more than one count but fewer than ten. The chain employs TRBV28 and TRBJ1-1, with 8 bases lining up with TRBD1. V dropped 10 bases and J dropped 3; count of bases not matched to a gene: 4. This CDR3 region has 12 residues. Per germline, CDR1 MDHEN and CDR2 SYDVKM. The CDR3 spells CATWDRYTEAFF. CDR3 coding DNA: TGTGCCACCTGGGACAGGTACACTGAAGCTTTCTTT.

The rearrangement joins TRBV24-1 to TRBJ2-7, with D tentatively TRBD1 (5 bases). Trimming stripped 5 bases from V and 6 bases from J, with 13 bases between. This CDR3 has 13 amino acids. Germline V CDR1 and CDR2: KGHDR, SFDVKD. In DNA, the CDR3 is TGTGCCACCAGTGGACCCCGGACATCCGAGCAGTACTTC. Its protein is CATSGPRTSEQYF.

Concerning this clone: The CDR3 ends on some other residue instead of the conserved phenylalanine or tryptophan, so this is likely a read error. No DNA is shown, since the ends of the CDR3 on it are uncertain; the CDR3 is the one TCRdb lists. The rearrangement links TRBV20-1 to TRBJ1-2; the D call in the table, TRBD1, was not verified against the DNA. The CDR3 spans 11 amino acids, including both terminal residues. Germline CDR1 is DFQATT and CDR2 is SNEGSKA (reference sequence). The CDR3 is CSARDRDRAFH.

The chain recombines TRBV7-6 with TRBJ2-2, with D possibly TRBD2 on 5 matching bases. This CDR3 contains 15 residues. The germline V gene encodes CDR1 SGHVS and CDR2 FNYEAQ. The V end lost 1 base, the J end lost 6 bases, and 12 bases lay between the germline ends. For the CDR3, the DNA is TGTGCCAGCAGCTTAGTTAGAGGGTTCGCCGGGGAGCTGTTTTTT. This gives the protein CASSLVRGFAGELFF.

This sequence joins TRBV2 and TRBJ1-4; D unclear. This CDR3 is 12 amino acids long. V lost 3 bases and J lost 11, with 10 bases in between. Germline V gene lookup returns CDR1 SNHLY and CDR2 FYNNEI. CDR3 loop: CASSDRRLKLFF. For the CDR3, the DNA is TGTGCCAGCAGTGATCGCAGGCTGAAACTGTTTTTT.

This clone appeared a few times. This chain connects TRBV15 to TRBJ1-5; D unclear. V was pared by 0 bases and J by 2 bases, with 11 bases between. The CDR3 is 16 amino acids. Germline loops: CDR1 LNHNV, CDR2 YYDKDF (reference sequence). CDR3: CATSREGGLGNQPQHF. The DNA of the CDR3 is TGTGCCACCAGCAGAGAGGGAGGGCTTGGCAATCAGCCCCAGCATTTT.

This clone has only a few counts. The rearrangement uses TRBV4-2 and TRBJ1-1; no firm D call. Trimming pared 4 bases from V and 3 bases from J, leaving 15 bases between. Per germline, CDR1 LGHNA and CDR2 YNFKEQ. CDR3 length: 15 residues. CDR3 sequence: CASSREEVAYTEAFF. As DNA, the CDR3 is TGTGCCAGCAGCCGCGAGGAGGTGGCGTACACTGAAGCTTTCTTT.

The V and J genes are TRBV3-1 (or the pseudogene TRBV3-2) and TRBJ1-6, with 8 bases identical to TRBD1. The CDR3 sequence is 14 residues long. Germline trimming cut 4 bases from V and 7 bases from J; bases unmatched to any gene: 3. CDR1 is LGHDT and CDR2 is YNNKEL in the germline V gene (reference sequence). This CDR3 reads CASSRGQANSPLHF. CDR3 sequence (DNA): TGTGCCAGCAGCCGGGGACAGGCAAATTCACCCCTCCACTTT.

The genes are TRBV5-1 and TRBJ2-6; no reliable D call. CDR1 SGHRS and CDR2 YFSETQ come from the germline V gene. Trimming took off 3 bases at V and 0 bases at J, with 10 bases between the two ends. CDR3 length equals 16 residues. CDR3 region: CASSSGTSSGANVLTF. The DNA for the CDR3 is TGCGCCAGCAGCTCAGGCACAAGCTCTGGGGCCAACGTCCTGACTTTC. The whole variable domain, filled in from reference TRBV5-1 and TRBJ2-6, reads KAGVTQTPRYLIKTRGQQVTLSCSPISGHRSVSWYQQTPGQGLQFLFEYFSETQRNKGNFPGRFSGRQFSNSRSEMNVSTLELGDSALYLCASSSGTSSGANVLTFGAGSRLTVL.

This clone was found once. The chain joins TRBV4-1 to TRBJ2-5, with 8 bases fitting TRBD1. CDR1 and CDR2 (germline): MGHRA, YSYEKL. CDR3 length equals 14 residues. V gave up 4 bases and J gave up 4 bases; unmatched junction bases: 5. CDR3 coding DNA: TGCGCCAGCAGCCGGACCGGGACAGGAGAGACCCAGTACTTC. It yields the protein CASSRTGTGETQYF.

This clone was picked up a small number of times. V usage is TRBV3-1 (or the pseudogene TRBV3-2) and J usage is TRBJ1-2, with unresolved D. The CDR3 is 16 residues long. The V end was cut by 0 bases, the J end by 7 bases, with 18 bases between. Germline CDR1 LGHDT, CDR2 YNNKEL (reference sequence). This CDR3 reads CASSQDKGGLQSGYTF. In nucleotides, the CDR3 is TGTGCCAGCAGCCAAGATAAAGGAGGACTCCAATCTGGCTACACCTTC.

This rearrangement joins TRBV5-1 to TRBJ1-1; maybe TRBD1 (5 bases). With 2 bases removed from V and 0 bases from J, the gap between germline ends came to 8 bases. This CDR3 spans 14 amino acids. Germline CDR1 SGHRS, CDR2 YFSETQ. The CDR3 nucleotides are TGCGCCAGCAGCTTAGCCAGGGTGAACACTGAAGCTTTCTTT. Translation: CASSLARVNTEAFF.

This chain links TRBV28 with TRBJ2-7; 9 positions agree with TRBD1. V was clipped by 7 bases and J by 3 bases; unmatched bases: 10. The CDR3 spans 15 residues. The V gene's germline CDR1 is MDHEN and CDR2 SYDVKM. The CDR3 is CASTRSGGQGYEQYF. CDR3 DNA: TGTGCCAGCACTAGATCTGGGGGACAGGGCTACGAGCAGTACTTC.

This chain joins TRBV6-5 and TRBJ1-6, with 9 nucleotides matching TRBD1. V lost 0 bases and J lost 9; bases outside the gene matches: 3. This CDR3 comprises 15 residues. The germline CDR1 and CDR2 sequences are MNHEY and SVGAGI. CDR3 amino acids: CASSYSRDRASPLHF. In DNA, the CDR3 is TGTGCCAGCAGTTACTCGCGGGACAGGGCTTCACCCCTCCACTTT.

The gene calls are TRBV15 and TRBJ2-5, with a possible D match to TRBD1 (5 bases). The CDR3 spans 13 residues. CDR1 is LNHNV, CDR2 YYDKDF, per germline (reference sequence). Trimming shortened V by 6 bases and J by 5 bases, and 13 bases separated the two germline ends. The DNA for the CDR3 is TGTGCCACCAGTGGGGCCAGCAGGGAGACCCAGTACTTC. Translating gives CATSGASRETQYF.

The V call is TRBV6-2 or TRBV6-3, the J call TRBJ2-6, with 12 bases aligning to TRBD1. This CDR3 contains 19 residues. V shed 5 bases and J 0 bases; nucleotides not matched to a gene: 8. Germline assignment: CDR1 MNHEY and CDR2 SVGEGT. The CDR3 protein is CASSEGDRGPYSGANVLTF. CDR3 nucleotide sequence: TGTGCCAGCAGTGAGGGGGACAGGGGGCCCTACTCTGGGGCCAACGTCCTGACTTTC.

The CDR3 nucleotides read TGCGCCAGCTTCTCAGGGCAAGTGTCTAACTATGGCTACACCTTC. The encoded protein is CASFSGQVSNYGYTF. The V gene is TRBV5-1, the J gene TRBJ1-2, with a tentative D call TRBD1 (5 bases). The CDR3 is 15 amino acids. Per germline, CDR1 SGHRS and CDR2 YFSETQ. The V gene lost 7 bases and the J gene lost 0 bases, with 16 bases spanning the gap.

On this clone itself: Other DNA sequences within the sample encode an identical CDR3. The chain carries TRBV18 and TRBJ2-7, with TRBD1 identical over 11 bases. Unmatched junction bases numbered 4, after V lost 2 bases and J lost 4 bases. The CDR3 covers 15 residues. From germline, CDR1 is KGHSH and CDR2 LQKENI. The CDR3 region has the DNA TGTGCCAGCTCACCAGGGACAGGGGGAAGTTACGAGCAGTACTTC. This encodes CASSPGTGGSYEQYF.